The rows below give T cell receptor beta chains drawn from one sample of a study of Graves' ophthalmopathy and Graves' hyperthyroidism. TCRdb re-called the multiplex PCR reads with MiXCR, one entry per CDR3 protein. This sample has about 480,000 distinct CDR3 sequences, with about 15% found just once. The source material was blood. The receptors shown here come from a woman aged 25 to 39 with Graves' ophthalmopathy. CDR3s include the opening cysteine and the closing phenylalanine or tryptophan. The D gene is left open where the match is weak. Where a row states a size, it is once, few, many or the class of an expanded clone; other rows omit it.

CDR3 protein,CDR3 DNA,D gene,clone size,CDR3 length,V gene,J gene
CASSLGDRRDMNTEAFF,TGTGCCAGCAGCTTAGGGGACAGGAGGGACATGAACACTGAAGCTTTCTTT,TRBD1,many,17,TRBV7-8,TRBJ1-1
CASSGRRGSYEQYF,TGTGCCAGCAGTGGGAGGCGGGGGAGCTACGAGCAGTACTTC,TRBD2,many,14,TRBV6-1,TRBJ2-7
CASSTRTGFSPLHF,TGTGCCAGCAGTACCAGGACAGGGTTTTCACCCCTCCACTTT,TRBD1,many,14,TRBV28,TRBJ1-6
CATSDSTHYGYTF,TGTGCCACCAGTGATTCAACCCACTATGGCTACACCTTC,NA,many,13,TRBV24-1,TRBJ1-2
CATSGTPSSGANVLTF,TGTGCCACCAGCGGGACGCCGTCCTCTGGGGCCAACGTCCTGACTTTC,NA,NA,16,TRBV24-1,TRBJ2-6
CASSQYRGLTEAFF,TGTGCCAGCAGTCAGTACAGGGGGCTCACTGAAGCTTTCTTT,TRBD1,many,14,TRBV28,TRBJ1-1
CSARDGLITEAFF,TGCAGTGCTAGAGATGGGCTGATCACTGAAGCTTTCTTT,NA,many,13,TRBV20-1,TRBJ1-1
CASSPNSGNTIYF,TGTGCCAGCAGCCCGAACTCTGGAAACACCATATATTTT,NA,few,13,TRBV27,TRBJ1-3
CASSSGLGTEAFF,TGTGCCAGCAGTTCAGGGTTAGGCACTGAAGCTTTCTTT,NA,many,13,TRBV28,TRBJ1-1
CASSYGTGDYEQYF,TGTGCCAGCAGTTACGGGACAGGCGACTACGAGCAGTACTTC,TRBD1,many,14,TRBV6-5,TRBJ2-7
CASSASGTVEAFF,TGTGCCAGCAGCGCCTCCGGGACAGTTGAAGCTTTCTTT,TRBD1,NA,13,TRBV7-9,TRBJ1-1
CSVLTGLRGEAFF,TGCAGCGTCTTGACAGGGTTAAGAGGGGAAGCTTTCTTT,TRBD1,many,13,TRBV29-1,TRBJ1-1
CASSLAGWTEAFF,TGTGCCAGCAGTTTAGCCGGATGGACTGAAGCTTTCTTT,NA,many,13,TRBV28,TRBJ1-1
CASSPKKREGYEQYF,TGTGCCAGCAGTCCCAAAAAGCGGGAGGGTTACGAGCAGTACTTC,TRBD2,many,15,TRBV6-1,TRBJ2-7
CASRPRARYGYTF,TGTGCCAGCAGACCACGGGCTCGCTATGGCTACACCTTC,NA,many,13,TRBV6-1,TRBJ1-2
CASSLAAGGYEQYF,TGTGCCAGCAGTTTGGCAGCGGGAGGATACGAGCAGTACTTC,TRBD2,many,14,TRBV6-5,TRBJ2-7